The present TCR beta chain was sequenced within a study of T-cell reconstitution after alpha-beta-depleted transplantation in children. Many counts were recorded for this clonotype. The germline V gene encodes CDR1 DFQATT and CDR2 SNEGSKA (reference sequence). The CDR3 length is 16 residues. V was trimmed by 3 bases and J by 5 bases, leaving 19 bases between them. Preparation of the TCRbeta library was carried out with unique molecular identifiers. One entry per CDR3 protein results from TCRdb running MiXCR on the PCR reads. The sample includes about 250,000 distinct CDR3 sequences, roughly 25% of them seen just once.

Sequencing was performed on PBMCs, mostly from graft donor cells, taken 360 days after TCRalphabeta/CD19-depleted stem cell transplant. The chain links TRBV20-1 to TRBJ2-2, with TRBD2 as a possible D gene (5 bases). This TCR came from a female patient aged 2-9 years who had a stem cell transplant for congenital amegakaryocytic thrombocytopenia, so the T cells may come from the graft donor. The CDR3: CSARPSTRVGTGELFF. The DNA of the CDR3 is TGCAGTGCTAGGCCCTCTACTAGGGTGGGGACCGGGGAGCTGTTTTTT.